The entry below gives a single T cell receptor (beta chain) sequence along with its context. These data are taken from a study of T cell responses to AZD1222 COVID-19 vaccine. Only in-frame clones appear in the TCRdb table, and some are missing; sequencing was by immunoSEQ multiplex PCR. Of 130,000 to 150,000 clones listed, 85% to 95% are singletons. This CDR3 spans 19 amino acids. Per germline, CDR1 SGHTA and CDR2 FQGNSA. The ends lost 4 bases at V and 3 bases at J; junction bases unmatched: 19. The clonotype comes from an adult who had recovered from COVID-19. Sequenced material: peripheral blood, taken after recovery from COVID-19. This chain connects TRBV7-2 to TRBJ2-7; 9 nucleotides line up with TRBD2. CDR3 sequence reads: CASSYSSGGLAGRSYEQYF. DNA of the CDR3: TGTGCCAGCAGCTACTCCTCGGGGGGACTAGCCGGGAGGAGCTACGAGCAGTACTTC.